This is a list of T cell receptor beta chains from one sample in a study of shared clonotypes between healthy human individuals. Using immunoSEQ multiplex PCR, the repertoire was profiled, and TCRdb retains in-frame clones only, with some absent. The data show 2 million to 2.5 million clones, approximately 94% seen once. What was sequenced was naive CD8+ T cells from PBMCs. These TCRs come from a man aged 18 to 30 in good health. Some clones in this sample may be carry-over from other donors' samples. The conserved cysteine and the conserved F or W are not part of the CDR3 here.

J,V,length,CDR3
TRBJ1-1,TRBV27,12,ASTPGGANTEAF
TRBJ2-3,TRBV29-1,11,SVEAPAENTQY
TRBJ1-3,TRBV4-1,14,ASSQDRGISGNTIY
TRBJ2-7,TRBV4-1,17,ASSQAEVAGQGFSVGQY
TRBJ2-3,TRBV4-1,17,ASSQVLSGGFPSTDTQY
TRBJ1-1,TRBV27,11,ASGTGGGPEAF
TRBJ2-3,TRBV2,18,ASSEAQSLAVQGDTDTQY
TRBJ2-7,TRBV7-9,12,ASSLGLASNEQY
TRBJ2-2,TRBV7-9,15,ASSLAPGQGNTGELF
TRBJ2-7,TRBV7-2,12,ASSLIGGSYEQY
TRBJ2-7,TRBV27,12,ASSLGVPSYEQY
TRBJ2-7,TRBV27,13,ASSLRLAGPDEQY
TRBJ2-7,TRBV27,12,ASRGLAGLLPQY
TRBJ2-1,TRBV28,15,ASSLTSGTSHGTEQF
TRBJ1-1,TRBV7-2,12,ASRSRAGYTEAF
TRBJ2-7,TRBV6-1,13,ASSENRSDSYEQY
TRBJ2-5,TRBV15,14,ATSRDYGLARETQY
TRBJ2-7,TRBV4-3,12,ASSGGTSSYEQY
TRBJ1-2,TRBV7-2,11,ASSFLEFQGYT
TRBJ2-5,TRBV7-9,13,ASSPGRIPQETQY
TRBJ2-7,TRBV27,13,ASMNSGQPPYEQY
TRBJ2-3,TRBV27,12,ASSLGLVTDTQY
TRBJ2-1,TRBV7-3,14,ASSLFGGSSYNEQF
TRBJ1-4,TRBV7-9,13,ASSSKGAADEKLF
TRBJ1-4,TRBV6-6,14,ASGDGRAEPDEKLF
TRBJ2-7,TRBV7-9,12,ASSLDRSSYEQY
TRBJ2-7,TRBV1,13,TSSQSSGSKDEQY
TRBJ1-5,TRBV28,9,ASSSSQPQH
TRBJ2-2,TRBV27,15,ASSFRLAGGSTGELF
TRBJ2-7,TRBV6-5,13,ASSLGTGSPLEQY
TRBJ1-5,TRBV28,11,ASSLALDQPQH
TRBJ2-3,TRBV9,14,ASSDGRLAITDTQY